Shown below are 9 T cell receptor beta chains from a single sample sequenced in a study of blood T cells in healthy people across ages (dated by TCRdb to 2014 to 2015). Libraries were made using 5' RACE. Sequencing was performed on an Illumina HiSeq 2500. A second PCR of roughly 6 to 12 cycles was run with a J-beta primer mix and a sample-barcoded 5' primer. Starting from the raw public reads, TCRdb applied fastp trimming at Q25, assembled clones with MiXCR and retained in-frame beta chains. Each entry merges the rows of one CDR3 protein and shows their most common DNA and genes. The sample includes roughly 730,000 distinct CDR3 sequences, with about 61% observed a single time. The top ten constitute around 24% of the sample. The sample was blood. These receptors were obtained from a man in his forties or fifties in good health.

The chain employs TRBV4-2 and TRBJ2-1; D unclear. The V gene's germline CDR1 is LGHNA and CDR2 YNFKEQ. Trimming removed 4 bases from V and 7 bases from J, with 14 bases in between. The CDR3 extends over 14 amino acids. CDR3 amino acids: CASSRLERANEQFF. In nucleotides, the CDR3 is TGTGCCAGCAGCCGTTTAGAACGGGCAAATGAGCAGTTCTTC.

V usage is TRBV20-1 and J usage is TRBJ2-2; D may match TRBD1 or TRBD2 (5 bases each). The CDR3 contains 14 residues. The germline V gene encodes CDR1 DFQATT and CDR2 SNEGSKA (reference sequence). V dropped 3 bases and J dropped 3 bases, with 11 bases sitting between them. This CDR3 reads CSARGVYDTGELFF. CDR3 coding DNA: TGCAGTGCTAGGGGGGTTTACGACACCGGGGAGCTGTTTTTT.

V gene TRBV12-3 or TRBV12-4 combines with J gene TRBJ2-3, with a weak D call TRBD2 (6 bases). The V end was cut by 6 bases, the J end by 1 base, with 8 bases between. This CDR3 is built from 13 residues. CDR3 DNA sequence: TGTGCCAGCAGGTGGAGGGGCACAGATACGCAGTATTTT. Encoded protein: CASRWRGTDTQYF.

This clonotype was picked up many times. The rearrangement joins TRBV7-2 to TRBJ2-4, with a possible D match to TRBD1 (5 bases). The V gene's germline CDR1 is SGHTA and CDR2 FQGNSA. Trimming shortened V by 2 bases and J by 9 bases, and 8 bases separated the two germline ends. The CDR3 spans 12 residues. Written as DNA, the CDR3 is TGTGCCAGCAGCTTACAGGGAAGCATTCAGTACTTC. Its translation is CASSLQGSIQYF.

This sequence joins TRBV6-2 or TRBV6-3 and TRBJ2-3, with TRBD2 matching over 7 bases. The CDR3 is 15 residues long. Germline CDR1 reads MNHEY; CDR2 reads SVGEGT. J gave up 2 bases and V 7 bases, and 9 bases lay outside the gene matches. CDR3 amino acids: CASTGEGRATDTQYF. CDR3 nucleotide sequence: TGTGCCAGCACCGGGGAGGGCCGCGCCACAGATACGCAGTATTTT.

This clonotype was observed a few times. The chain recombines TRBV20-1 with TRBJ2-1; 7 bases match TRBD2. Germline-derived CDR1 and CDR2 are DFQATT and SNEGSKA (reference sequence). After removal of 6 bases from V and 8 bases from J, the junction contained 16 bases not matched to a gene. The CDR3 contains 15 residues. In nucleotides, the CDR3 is TGCAGTGCAGACTTGGCTAGCGGTCGCGGCGATGAGCAGTTCTTC. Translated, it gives CSADLASGRGDEQFF.

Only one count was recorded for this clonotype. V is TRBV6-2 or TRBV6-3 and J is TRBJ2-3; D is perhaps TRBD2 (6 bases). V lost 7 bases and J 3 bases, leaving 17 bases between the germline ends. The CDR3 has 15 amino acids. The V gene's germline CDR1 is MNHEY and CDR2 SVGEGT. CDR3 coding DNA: TGTGCCAGCACCGGCTGGCGGGGTTTAACAGATACGCAGTATTTT. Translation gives CASTGWRGLTDTQYF.

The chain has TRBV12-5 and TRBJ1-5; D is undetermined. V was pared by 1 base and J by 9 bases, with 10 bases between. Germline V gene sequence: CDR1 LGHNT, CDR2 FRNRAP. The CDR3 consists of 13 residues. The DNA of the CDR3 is TGTGCTAGTGGTTTGGATAACGGTAGGCCCCAGCATTTT. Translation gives CASGLDNGRPQHF.

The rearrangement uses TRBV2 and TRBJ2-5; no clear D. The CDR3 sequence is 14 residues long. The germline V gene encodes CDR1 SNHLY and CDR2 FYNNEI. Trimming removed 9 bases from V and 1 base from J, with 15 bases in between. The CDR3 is CASNFRLIQETQYF. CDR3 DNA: TGTGCCAGTAATTTTAGGCTCATCCAAGAGACCCAGTACTTC.